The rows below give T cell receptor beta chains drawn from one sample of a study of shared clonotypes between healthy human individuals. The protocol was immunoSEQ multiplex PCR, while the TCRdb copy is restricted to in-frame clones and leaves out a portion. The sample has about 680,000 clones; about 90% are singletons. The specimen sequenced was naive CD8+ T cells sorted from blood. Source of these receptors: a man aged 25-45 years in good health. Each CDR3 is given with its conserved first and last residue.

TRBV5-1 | CASSQGRGEEQYF
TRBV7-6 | CASSFRDIEREKETQYF
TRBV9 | CASSVVGVDEQFF
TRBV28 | CASSMDRGIDEQFF
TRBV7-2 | CASSLGTGTYEQYF
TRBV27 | CASSLGRNYGYTF
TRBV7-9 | CASSFGKAQFF
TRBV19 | CASSLTSAAYEQYF
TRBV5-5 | CASSLTSGTNNEQFF
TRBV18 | CASSPVRGGQETQYF
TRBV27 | CASSLSTGNEQYF
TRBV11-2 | CASSRGLAGPSSSYNEQFF
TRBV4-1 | CASSQERTGATNTIYF
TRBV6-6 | CASSGQGSDTEAFF
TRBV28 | CASSHFSGSSPYEQYF
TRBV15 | CATSRESGELFF
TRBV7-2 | CASSPVSGSHYEQYF
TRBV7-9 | CASRVGGNTEAFF
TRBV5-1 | CASSARTGGGYEQYF
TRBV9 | CASSVGGEDTQYF
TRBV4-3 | CASSQLRSKDYEQYF
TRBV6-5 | CASSHGGGQPQHF
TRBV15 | CATSTMMETYEQYF
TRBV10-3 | CAISESIFPSGINEQFF
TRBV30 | CAWSVQAYTEQFF
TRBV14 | CASSREGLGLNEQFF
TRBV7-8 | CASSSGLAHYEQYF
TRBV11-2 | CASSLASQFSSYNEQFF
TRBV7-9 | CASSPFTGTDDGKLFF
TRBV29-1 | CSVRPMNTEAFF
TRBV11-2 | CASSLNAPGGNEKLFF
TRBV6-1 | CASSSTTRMWFF
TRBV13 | CASSLGLGINTDTQYF
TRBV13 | CASSSTGGTDTQYF
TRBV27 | CASSAGGPYEQYF
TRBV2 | CASQPRTDTQYF
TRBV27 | CASSLLSTNEKLFF
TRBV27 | CASRLSGANVLTF
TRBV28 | CASSTPPAGTGMNTEAFF
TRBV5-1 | CASSPSTFSFNEQFF
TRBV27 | CASSLTGARRMDF
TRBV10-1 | CASSEDRTQETQYF